This T cell receptor (beta chain) was captured by sequencing in a study of blood T cell repertoires in COVID-19. Profiled with immunoSEQ multiplex PCR; TCRdb holds only in-frame clones, not every one. The sample holds more than 200,000 clones, around 92% seen once. Trimming removed 3 bases at V and 6 bases at J, with 17 bases between. The CDR3 has 15 amino acids. CDR1 and CDR2 from the germline V gene are LGHNA and YSLEER. The sequencing input was PBMCs or T cells enriched from blood (not recorded which). The chain recombines TRBV4-3 with TRBJ1-1; possible D gene TRBD1, 6 bases. This clonotype was obtained from a woman aged 25 to 39 with acute COVID-19. For the CDR3, the DNA is TGCGCCAGCAGCCAGGTACAGGGTTTAGGGGCTGAAGCTTTCTTT. Translated, it gives CASSQVQGLGAEAFF.